These T cell receptor beta chains were read from a single sample in a study of blood T cell repertoires in COVID-19. Libraries were prepared by immunoSEQ multiplex PCR; TCRdb keeps only in-frame clonotypes and omits some of them. The sample carries about 200,000 clones, roughly 84% recorded once. Sample: peripheral blood. These receptors were taken from a woman aged 80 or over with acute or convalescent COVID-19. Both conserved end residues are part of each CDR3. D genes are given only for firm matches. Some rows mark clone size as missing; the rest say once, few, many or name a class of expanded clone.

V gene,J gene,clone size,D gene,CDR3 DNA,CDR3 protein
TRBV2,TRBJ1-5,.,.,TGTGCCAGCAGGCGGGGGAGCAATCAGCCCCAGCATTTT,CASRRGSNQPQHF
TRBV7-9,TRBJ1-1,.,TRBD1,TGTGCCAGCAGCGAGGGACAGAAGAACACTGAAGCTTTCTTT,CASSEGQKNTEAFF
TRBV7-2,TRBJ1-1,.,.,TGTGCCAGCAGCCTTTTGAACGTAGATTTTGAAGCTTTCTTT,CASSLLNVDFEAFF
TRBV5-4,TRBJ2-4,.,TRBD1,TGTGCCAGCAGCTCCGGGACAGGGGCGAAGAATCAGTACTTC,CASSSGTGAKNQYF
TRBV4-1,TRBJ1-5,.,TRBD1,TGCGCCAGCAGCCGCGGACAGGGTGGTAATCAGCCCCAGCATTTT,CASSRGQGGNQPQHF
TRBV30,TRBJ1-2,few,.,TGTGCCTGTACCCAGGGGAACTATGGCTACACCTTC,CACTQGNYGYTF
TRBV7-2,TRBJ2-7,.,.,TGTGCCAGCAGCCCCCAGACCTGGGGCTTCGCCTACGAGCAGTACTTC,CASSPQTWGFAYEQYF
TRBV7-2,TRBJ2-3,.,.,TGTGCCAGCAGCCGGTGGGGAGGAGGTACAGATACGCAGTATTTT,CASSRWGGGTDTQYF
TRBV5-1,TRBJ2-1,.,TRBD2,TGCGCCAGCAGCTGGGGGGGAGCGGAGGCTGAGCAGTTCTTC,CASSWGGAEAEQFF
TRBV10-2,TRBJ2-7,.,.,TGCGCCAGCAGTGAGTCAATCAGGATCGTGGGGAGGTACTTC,CASSESIRIVGRYF
TRBV12-1,TRBJ2-2,.,.,TGTGCCAGCAGCTTGGGGCGGCGGGACAGGGACTTAATCGGGTGCACCGGGGAGCTGTTTTTT,CASSLGRRDRDLIGCTGELFF
TRBV7-2,TRBJ2-5,.,TRBD1,TGTGCCAGCTGCGACAGGGGAGAGACCCAGTACTTC,CASCDRGETQYF
TRBV7-8,TRBJ2-1,.,.,TGTGCCAGCAGCCCCCTCGGGGGAGCAGTCCACAATGAGCAGTTCTTC,CASSPLGGAVHNEQFF
TRBV7-9,TRBJ1-2,.,TRBD1,TGTGCCAGCAGCCTCCGGGACAGGATATATGGCTACACCTTC,CASSLRDRIYGYTF
TRBV5-4,TRBJ2-3,.,TRBD2,TGTGCCAGGACTAGCGGGAGGGCGCTAAGCACAGATACGCAGTATTTT,CARTSGRALSTDTQYF
TRBV5-1,TRBJ1-4,.,.,TGCGCCAGCAGCTTGATAGCGGGGCCTAATGAAAAACTGTTTTTT,CASSLIAGPNEKLFF
TRBV23-1,TRBJ1-1,few,TRBD1,TGCGCCAGCAGTCAGGGGACAGGCCGTCCTTTGAACACTGAAGCTTTCTTT,CASSQGTGRPLNTEAFF